This T cell receptor (beta chain) is from a study of blood T cell repertoires in COVID-19. Study as a whole: Sources were T cells, B-cell-depleted T cells, or PBMCs; the material itself was cDNA or gDNA.

V dropped 5 bases and J dropped 0 bases, with 11 bases sitting between them. This CDR3 region has 15 residues. Germline V gene data show CDR1 as MNHEY and CDR2 as SVGAGI. Per the study methods: Estimates of nucleated cell counts were drawn from the amplification of reference gene primers. Profiling relied on immunoSEQ multiplex PCR, and the TCRdb table lists in-frame clones only, not all of them. The V and J calls and clone size were taken over from that table, and D and trimming were inferred from the DNA. The table shows 200,000 to 300,000 clones, with 75% to 90% occurring only once. The sample taken for sequencing was peripheral blood. This TCR was recovered from a woman aged 60-70 years with active or convalescent COVID-19. The chain recombines TRBV6-5 with TRBJ2-4; tentative D call: TRBD2 (5 bases). The DNA for the CDR3 is TGTGCCAGCAGTAAGGCGGGCTTAGCCAAAAACATTCAGTACTTC. As protein: CASSKAGLAKNIQYF.